Listed below are T cell receptor beta chains from one sample, sequenced in a study of T cells in Graves' hyperthyroidism and ophthalmopathy. TCRdb reprocessed the multiplex PCR reads with MiXCR, giving one entry per CDR3 protein. The sample records a few hundred thousand distinct CDR3 sequences, approximately 14% being singletons. Sequencing was performed on blood. These receptors were taken from a woman between 18 and 30 years old with Graves' hyperthyroidism. The CDR3 runs from the conserved cysteine through the conserved F or W. Each record gives: D gene, J gene, clone size, V gene, CDR3 DNA, CDR3 protein. D genes are given only for firm matches. Rows give clone size only sometimes, using once, few, many, or a class for an expanded clone.

. TRBJ2-6 once TRBV19 TGTGCCAGTAGACCACAGTTAACTGGGGCCAACGTCCTGACTTTC CASRPQLTGANVLTF
TRBD1 TRBJ1-1 many TRBV2 TGTGCCAGCAGTGCCTTCGGGACAGATAACACTGAAGCTTTCTTT CASSAFGTDNTEAFF
TRBD2 TRBJ2-7 many TRBV20-1 TGCAGTGCTAGAGTACCGACTAGCGGGAGGGCCGTTAGAGAGCAGTACTTC CSARVPTSGRAVREQYF
. TRBJ2-3 . TRBV3-1 TGTGCCAGCAGCCGACGGGGCGCGGGGGCTAGCACAGATACGCAGTATTTT CASSRRGAGASTDTQYF
. TRBJ2-7 . TRBV19 TGTGCCAGTAGTCCCCGGCCGGCCTCCTACGAGCAGTACTTC CASSPRPASYEQYF
. TRBJ1-3 few TRBV28 TGTGCCAGCAGTTTTTTGGACAGACGGGCTATATATTTT CASSFLDRRAIYF
. TRBJ1-1 many TRBV2 TGTGCCAGCAGAACCAGCAGGGTGAACACTGAAGCTTTCTTT CASRTSRVNTEAFF
. TRBJ1-6 many TRBV6-1 TGTGCCAGCAGTGAAGGGTATAATTCACCCCTCCACTTT CASSEGYNSPLHF
. TRBJ1-2 . TRBV6-1 TGTGCCGGCAGTGATGGTCTTGGGGGTGGCTACACCTTC CAGSDGLGGGYTF
. TRBJ2-1 many TRBV18 TGTGCCAGCTCACCCGTAAACAATGAGCAGTTCTTC CASSPVNNEQFF
. TRBJ1-1 many TRBV12-3/TRBV12-4 TGTGCCAGCAGTTTAGAAGCCGGGTCAGCTTTCTTT CASSLEAGSAFF
TRBD2 TRBJ2-1 once TRBV18 TGTGCCAGCTCAGCCGATCTAGCGGGAGGGCCTGATGAGCAGTTCTTC CASSADLAGGPDEQFF
TRBD2 TRBJ2-1 . TRBV9 TGTGCCAGCAGCGCTTTTTCTAGCGGGGGGTACAATGAGCAGTTCTTC CASSAFSSGGYNEQFF
. TRBJ1-6 . TRBV19 TGTGCCAGTGAGGGTTCCAAGAGCTCCTATAATTCACCCCTCCACTTT CASEGSKSSYNSPLHF
TRBD2 TRBJ2-3 . TRBV25-1 TGTGCCAGCAGCCCCTTGAATAGCGGGCTTAGCACAGATACGCAGTATTTT CASSPLNSGLSTDTQYF
. TRBJ2-7 few TRBV3-2 TGTGCCAGCAGCCAAGATGAGTCGGGACAGGACTCCTACGAGCAGTACTTC CASSQDESGQDSYEQYF
TRBD1 TRBJ2-5 many TRBV6-1 TGTGCCAGCAACAGACAGGGGGCATGGGAGACCCAGTACTTC CASNRQGAWETQYF
. TRBJ2-2 few TRBV5-8 TGTGCCAGCAGCATTCCGGGGTCGAACACCGGGGAGCTGTTTTTT CASSIPGSNTGELFF
. TRBJ2-1 many TRBV28 TGTGCCAGCAGTCCGCGACTAGAAGAAGCTGAGCAGTTCTTC CASSPRLEEAEQFF
TRBD1 TRBJ2-1 many TRBV11-2 TGTGCCAGCAGCCAATGGACAGGGGCCCCCAATGAGCAGTTCTTC CASSQWTGAPNEQFF
. TRBJ2-3 . TRBV9 TGTGCCAGCGGGGCGTCGGGGAGCACAGATACGCAGTATTTT CASGASGSTDTQYF
. TRBJ2-7 . TRBV7-2 TGTGCCAGCAGCTCCGAACCGGGCGCCTACGAGCAGTACTTC CASSSEPGAYEQYF
TRBD2 TRBJ2-5 many TRBV20-1 TGCAGTGCTAGACAACTAGGACTAGCGGGAGAGACCCAGTACTTC CSARQLGLAGETQYF
. TRBJ2-1 few TRBV29-1 TGCAGCCAAACGACAGTGACCAATGAGCAGTTCTTC CSQTTVTNEQFF
. TRBJ2-2 many TRBV28 TGTGCCAGCAGTTTGTTACTAGGAAACACCGGGGAGCTGTTTTTT CASSLLLGNTGELFF
. TRBJ1-5 few TRBV28 TGTGCCAGCAGTTTCTCAGGGAGTGGCGATCAGCCCCAGCATTTT CASSFSGSGDQPQHF
TRBD1 TRBJ1-4 few TRBV10-3 TGTGCCATCAGCCCGGGACAGGGGAACGAAAAACTGTTTTTT CAISPGQGNEKLFF
. TRBJ2-1 . TRBV27 TGTGCCAGCAACCCGCTCCCTCAACTAGCCCATGAGCAGTTCTTC CASNPLPQLAHEQFF
. TRBJ1-1 many TRBV27 TGTGCCAGCAATACGGGACAAAACACTGAAGCTTTCTTT CASNTGQNTEAFF
TRBD1 TRBJ1-5 few TRBV19 TGTGCCAGTAGTGACACAGGGGGCCAGGTTCAGCCCCAGCATTTT CASSDTGGQVQPQHF
TRBD2 TRBJ2-7 many TRBV27 TGTGCCAGCAGCCCTAGTGGGACTAGCTTCTACGAGCAGTACTTC CASSPSGTSFYEQYF
TRBD1 TRBJ2-1 . TRBV7-6 TGTGCCAGCAGCTTCGGGACAGTCCCCTACAATGAGCAGTTCTTC CASSFGTVPYNEQFF
TRBD1 TRBJ1-1 many TRBV28 TGTGCCAGCAGTTCACGAAACAGGGGGGTAAGGTCCGGGGGAAACACTGAAGCTTTCTTT CASSSRNRGVRSGGNTEAFF
TRBD1 TRBJ1-1 many TRBV11-2 TGTGCCAGCAGCTTCCAGGGGGAGAATTTTTTCACTGAAGCTTTCTTT CASSFQGENFFTEAFF
TRBD2 TRBJ2-3 many TRBV7-3 TGTGCCAGCAGCTCTAGCGGAGCAAAGGGGGATACGCAGTATTTT CASSSSGAKGDTQYF
. TRBJ1-1 few TRBV5-5 TGTGCCAGCAGCTTGGAGACGGGGAACACTGAAGCTTTCTTT CASSLETGNTEAFF
. TRBJ1-6 many TRBV28 TGTGCCAGCAGCGAAGGGGGGGGGGGAAACTCACCCCTCCACTTT CASSEGGGGNSPLHF
. TRBJ2-1 few TRBV29-1 TGCAGCGTTGTAGAATCCCGGGGCTACAATGAGCAGTTCTTC CSVVESRGYNEQFF
TRBD1 TRBJ1-5 many TRBV28 TGTGCCAGCAAAACGGACAGGGGAACATGGGTGGGCAATCAGCCCCAGCATTTT CASKTDRGTWVGNQPQHF
. TRBJ2-2 . TRBV10-3 TGTGCCATCAGTCTGACAGGGAACACCGGGGAGCTGTTTTTT CAISLTGNTGELFF
. TRBJ1-5 once TRBV27 TGTGCCAGCAGTCCCCGAGGGGGAGGGGGGGTAGGAGCCCAGCATTTT CASSPRGGGGVGAQHF
. TRBJ1-1 few TRBV11-2 TGTGCCAGCAGCCGGGGGCGGGCTAACACTGAAGCTTTCTTT CASSRGRANTEAFF
. TRBJ1-5 many TRBV6-1 TGTGCCAGCAGTGAAGTTGGACGGAATCAGCCCCAGCATTTT CASSEVGRNQPQHF
. TRBJ2-7 few TRBV4-1 TGCGCCAGCAGCCAAGAGAACTGGAAGAGGGATGAGCAGTACTTC CASSQENWKRDEQYF
TRBD2 TRBJ2-7 . TRBV4-2 TGTGCCAGCAGCCAAGATGTCGGGAGGGCTACCTACGAGCAGTACTTC CASSQDVGRATYEQYF
. TRBJ2-3 many TRBV7-9 TGTGCCAGCAGCTTACTGTCGGGATTGGGTGGCACAGATACGCAGTATTTT CASSLLSGLGGTDTQYF
. TRBJ2-7 many TRBV4-1 TGCGCCAGCAGCCAAGTCGGGGGGCAGGGCCACCCCTACGAGCAGTACTTC CASSQVGGQGHPYEQYF